This T cell receptor (beta chain) came from a study of T cell responses to AZD1222 COVID-19 vaccine. TCRdb's table, derived via immunoSEQ multiplex PCR, lists solely in-frame clones and lacks some. Of 60,000 to 75,000 clones in the sample, around 89% were seen once. CDR3 length: 15 amino acids. Germline assignment: CDR1 SGHVS and CDR2 FQNEAQ. V was pared by 5 bases and J by 0 bases, with 1 base of the junction left unmatched. This specimen was peripheral blood, taken 28 days after the second AZD1222 dose. V and J are TRBV7-8 and TRBJ1-3, with 10 bases that match TRBD1. The receptor was derived from an adult who received the AZD1222 COVID-19 vaccine. CDR3 loop: CASSRDRGSGNTIYF. CDR3 in DNA: TGTGCCAGCAGCCGGGACAGGGGCTCTGGAAACACCATATATTTT. Full variable domain (remainder filled in from reference TRBV7-8 and TRBJ1-3): GAGVSQSPRYKVAKRGQDVALRCDPISGHVSLFWYQQALGQGPEFLTYFQNEAQLDKSGLPSDRFFAERPEGSVSTLKIQRTQQEDSAVYLCASSRDRGSGNTIYFGEGSWLTVV.